This TCR beta chain was obtained from a study of blood T cell repertoires in COVID-19. V gave up 2 bases and J gave up 8 bases, with 6 bases separating them. The CDR3 length is 11 residues. CDR1 is SNHLY and CDR2 is FYNNEI in the germline V gene. The table came from immunoSEQ multiplex PCR; TCRdb's copy has only in-frame clones and leaves some out. Here the sample spans roughly 230,000 clones, 70% to 90% being singletons. The rearrangement links TRBV2 to TRBJ1-1; D gene uncertain. This receptor was obtained from a man aged 35-49 years with acute or convalescent COVID-19. The sample taken for sequencing was peripheral blood. CDR3 nucleotides: TGTGCCAGCAGTGAATCCCGGGAAGCTTTCTTT. Amino acid sequence: CASSESREAFF.